This T cell receptor (beta chain) was captured in a study of beta chain features in type 1 diabetes. Whole-study findings and limits: In all four CD4+ subsets, TCRB CDR3 length was significantly, moderately reduced in type 1 diabetes.

Points on this clone: No antigen is known for it.

Each of the sorted populations had a purity greater than 95%. What was sequenced were expressed TCRB transcripts, since all of the isolated RNA had been reverse transcribed. Profiled with immunoSEQ multiplex PCR; TCRdb holds only in-frame clones, not every one. The sample lists approximately 160,000 clones, around 10% occurring once. The receptor comes from a man between 25 and 39 years old with type 1 diabetes. The sample was central memory CD4+ T cells from blood.

The CDR3 DNA reads as TGTGCCAGCAGCGCCACCCTAGCGGGAGGTGGGGAGACCCAGTACTTC. Its translation: CASSATLAGGGETQYF. The chain combines TRBV5-4 with TRBJ2-5, with TRBD2 identical over 11 bases. CDR1 and CDR2 (germline): SGHNT, YYREEE (reference sequence). V was pared by 4 bases and J by 5 bases, with 10 bases of the junction left unmatched. CDR3 length equals 16 residues.